Listed below are T cell receptor beta chains from one sample, sequenced in a study of Ad26.COV2.S vaccination and SARS-CoV-2 variants. Assay: immunoSEQ multiplex PCR; the TCRdb copy retains only in-frame clones and omits some. Of around 370,000 clones in the sample, around 90% are singletons; the top ten hold under 5%. The input for sequencing was peripheral blood, taken after recovery from COVID-19. Receptors were obtained from a human donor who had recovered from COVID-19. Both conserved end residues are trimmed from each CDR3. Size values are once, few and many counts, or a class for expanded clones, and some rows have none.

j_gene,v_gene,abundance,CDR3aa
TRBJ1-2,TRBV7-2,NA,ASSFRQGALGYT
TRBJ1-1,TRBV29-1,NA,SVESEGGPEAF
TRBJ2-2,TRBV7-6,NA,ASSFGRIEAGELF
TRBJ1-6,TRBV18,NA,ASSPLDSYNSPLH
TRBJ2-2,TRBV2,NA,ASSEPHGTNTGELF
TRBJ2-7,TRBV9,NA,ASGLGPGPSYEQY
TRBJ2-7,TRBV6-2/TRBV6-3,NA,ASSYRAGEQY
TRBJ2-2,TRBV7-7,NA,ASSSDRGGTGELF
TRBJ2-5,TRBV18,NA,ASSLLQNPKETQY
TRBJ1-4,TRBV2,once,ASREIEKLF
TRBJ1-2,TRBV12-5,NA,ASGKARDRDNLGPYGYT
TRBJ1-2,TRBV14,NA,ASSLAGGSFYGYT
TRBJ2-3,TRBV24-1,NA,ATSDPSTGNTDTQY
TRBJ1-6,TRBV7-9,NA,ASSLVSRSPLH
TRBJ2-2,TRBV5-1,NA,ASSSGLAGGLSGELF
TRBJ1-2,TRBV6-5,NA,ASTQGGVYGYT
TRBJ2-2,TRBV6-5,NA,ASSQGITGELF
TRBJ1-5,TRBV2,NA,ASSSSSYSNQPQH
TRBJ2-1,TRBV7-2,NA,ASSLGQEQF
TRBJ1-2,TRBV6-5,NA,ASSYGQGANYGYT
TRBJ2-2,TRBV19,NA,ASRKQPNTGELF
TRBJ1-2,TRBV9,few,ASSERRQGHGYT
TRBJ2-3,TRBV14,NA,ASSQRVGSDTQY
TRBJ2-2,TRBV10-1,NA,ASSAPEGPTGGELF
TRBJ1-1,TRBV11-3,once,ASSLTGNRAF
TRBJ1-6,TRBV7-8,NA,ASSFRGYNSPLH
TRBJ2-3,TRBV7-9,once,ASSPRISTDTQY
TRBJ2-1,TRBV19,once,ASMGDYNEQF
TRBJ2-7,TRBV11-2,NA,ASSSRTSNEQY
TRBJ2-5,TRBV19,once,ASPRDRGPRAQY
TRBJ2-1,TRBV3-1/TRBV3-2,NA,ASSQGGTSGAVNEQF
TRBJ1-2,TRBV2,NA,ASREGPSYGYT
TRBJ1-4,TRBV6-5,NA,ASSSGMQMGEKLF
TRBJ2-2,TRBV5-4,NA,ASSPPSGNTGELF
TRBJ2-2,TRBV11-3,NA,ASSLDRAYASTGELF
TRBJ1-2,TRBV19,NA,ATRVPVSYGYT
TRBJ1-4,TRBV27,once,ASSPQGARPTNEKLF
TRBJ1-3,TRBV19,NA,ASSIARTSSGNTIY
TRBJ2-7,TRBV5-1,NA,ASTETPNTYEQY
TRBJ1-1,TRBV3-1/TRBV3-2,once,ASSPTRTANTEAF
TRBJ2-3,TRBV9,NA,ASSVVGSTSTDTQY
TRBJ1-1,TRBV19,NA,ASSTDVNTEAF
TRBJ1-3,TRBV7-9,few,ASSPPGRIGNTIY